This TCR beta chain was recovered during a study of radiation and T cells in renal cell carcinoma. Overall study results and limits: Baseline intratumoral clonotype presence is unknown without pretreatment biopsies.

Time point meaning: baseline pretreatment blood. This sample's treatment: 15 Gy SBRT to primary tumor, nephrectomy 4 weeks later. Serial blood draws occurred at baseline and 2 and 4 weeks post-SBRT. Clear cell pathology was present in this patient's renal cell carcinoma. CDR3 length equals 12 residues. The V and J ends lost 6 bases and 6 bases respectively, with 9 bases between them. Looked up from germline, CDR1 is ENHRY and CDR2 is SYGVKD. Sequencing used immunoSEQ multiplex PCR; TCRdb keeps in-frame clones, though not all of them. The sample consists of 100,000 to 150,000 clones, roughly 80% of them appearing once. A remark on this clone: The antigen remains unidentified.

The sequences come from blood, collected from a patient whose treatment included radiotherapy and nephrectomy. The source is a woman between 55 and 75 years old with renal cell carcinoma. The rearrangement joins TRBV10-3 to TRBJ2-1, with D unresolved. The CDR3: CAISSSGNEQFF. CDR3 bases: TGTGCCATCAGCTCTTCGGGCAATGAGCAGTTCTTC.